The 18 T cell receptor beta chains below come from one sample, sequenced in a study of blood T cell repertoires in COVID-19. Assay used: immunoSEQ multiplex PCR; TCRdb lists only in-frame clones, some missing. The table has over 120,000 clones, 76% seen once; the top ten hold approximately 5%. Material: peripheral blood. All receptors come from an elderly woman with active or convalescent COVID-19.

The chain links TRBV6-5 to TRBJ2-7; a weak D match, TRBD2 (5 bases). V lost 7 bases, J lost 9 bases, and 22 bases lay in between. Germline CDR1 is MNHEY and CDR2 is SVGAGI. The length of the CDR3 is 14 residues. This chain's CDR3 is CASTLEADSVLQYF. The CDR3 DNA follows: TGTGCCAGCACCTTGGAGGCTGACTCTGTACTGCAGTACTTC.

The rearrangement joins TRBV4-1 to TRBJ1-6, with D possibly matching TRBD1 (6 bases). The length of the CDR3 is 14 residues. Germline-derived CDR1 and CDR2 are MGHRA and YSYEKL. Trimming left V 8 bases short and J 0 bases short, with 8 bases between. The CDR3 is CASQGSSYNSPLHF. DNA for the CDR3: TGCGCCAGCCAGGGGAGCTCCTATAATTCACCCCTCCACTTT.

This rearrangement joins TRBV5-1 to TRBJ1-3; D is unresolved. Germline CDR1 reads SGHRS; CDR2 reads YFSETQ. V lost 4 bases to trimming and J lost 2 bases, with 13 bases between them. The CDR3 length is 15 residues. The CDR3 nucleotides are TGCGCCAGCAGCCCTTCTGCCAGTGCTGGAAACACCATATATTTT. It encodes CASSPSASAGNTIYF.

For the CDR3, the DNA is TGTGCCACCAGTGACGCGACTAGCTTTGCCTACAATGAGCAGTTCTTC. Translated: CATSDATSFAYNEQFF. V is TRBV24-1 and J is TRBJ2-1; 7 bases are shared with TRBD2. The V segment lost 4 bases and the J segment 2 bases; nucleotides outside the gene matches: 7. Germline CDR1 KGHDR, CDR2 SFDVKD. This CDR3 has 16 amino acids.

V gene TRBV4-2 combines with J gene TRBJ2-7; 10 bases agree with TRBD2. Unmatched junction bases numbered 8, after V lost 1 base and J lost 2 bases. The CDR3 length is 17 residues. Germline values: CDR1 LGHNA, CDR2 YNFKEQ. CDR3: CASSQAPASGGTYEQYF. DNA for the CDR3: TGTGCCAGCAGCCAAGCCCCTGCTAGCGGGGGTACCTACGAGCAGTACTTC.

V is TRBV7-9 and J is TRBJ2-5; TRBD1 aligns across 8 bases. This CDR3 region has 17 residues. CDR1 SEHNR and CDR2 FQNEAQ come from the germline V gene (reference sequence). Trimming took 0 bases from V and 1 from J; bases not matched to a gene: 7. CDR3 DNA sequence: TGTGCCAGCAGCTTAGCAGGACAGGGATCGGCCCAAGAGACCCAGTACTTC. It codes for CASSLAGQGSAQETQYF.

This sequence joins TRBV3-1 (or the pseudogene TRBV3-2) and TRBJ1-4; D is unresolved. Germline values: CDR1 LGHDT, CDR2 YNNKEL (reference sequence). V shed 1 base and J shed 7 bases, with 13 bases lying between them. This CDR3 is 15 amino acids long. The chain's CDR3 is CASSQVTGSGEKLFF. CDR3 sequence (DNA): TGTGCCAGCAGCCAAGTAACGGGTTCGGGTGAAAAACTGTTTTTT.

V is TRBV30 and J is TRBJ1-1; D not resolved. The CDR3 loop spans 13 amino acids. Trimming left V 0 bases short and J 7 bases short, with 12 bases between. From germline, CDR1 is GTSNPN and CDR2 SVGIG (reference sequence). The CDR3 loop reads CAWSVHLNLEAFF. Written as DNA, the CDR3 is TGTGCCTGGAGTGTACACCTCAACCTTGAAGCTTTCTTT.

The chain employs TRBV3-1 (or the pseudogene TRBV3-2) and TRBJ1-2; D not resolved. The germline V gene encodes CDR1 LGHDT and CDR2 YNNKEL (reference sequence). CDR3 length: 10 residues. V gave up 0 bases and J gave up 14 bases, with 7 bases separating them. The CDR3 DNA sequence: TGTGCCAGCAGCCAAGATATCCTAACCTTC. Translation gives CASSQDILTF.

This chain uses TRBV7-3 with TRBJ2-2; D not resolved. The CDR3 extends over 14 amino acids. V lost 2 bases and J lost 6, with 10 bases in between. Germline V gene sequence: CDR1 SGHTA, CDR2 FQGTGA. The CDR3 protein is CASSLSGSPGELFF. The CDR3 bases are TGTGCCAGCAGCTTATCGGGTAGCCCCGGGGAGCTGTTTTTT. Supplemented by reference TRBV7-3 and TRBJ2-2, the full variable domain reads GAGVSQTPSNKVTEKGKYVELRCDPISGHTALYWYRQSLGQGPEFLIYFQGTGAADDSGLPNDRFFAVRPEGSVSTLKIQRTERGDSAVYLCASSLSGSPGELFFGEGSRLTVL.

The chain joins TRBV30 to TRBJ1-6, with a tentative D call TRBD1 (5 bases). Per germline, CDR1 GTSNPN and CDR2 SVGIG (reference sequence). Trimming left V 0 bases short and J 8 bases short, with 20 bases between. This CDR3 contains 17 residues. CDR3 sequence: CAWSVLGRTSRDSPLHF. CDR3 nucleotides: TGTGCCTGGAGTGTTCTAGGGAGGACAAGTCGAGATTCACCCCTCCACTTT. The whole variable domain, remainder taken from reference TRBV30 and TRBJ1-6, is SQTIHQWPATLVQPVGSPLSLECTVEGTSNPNLYWYRQAAGRGLQLLFYSVGIGQISSEVPQNLSASRPQDRQFILSSKKLLLSDSGFYLCAWSVLGRTSRDSPLHFGNGTRLTVT.

The chain joins TRBV3-1 (or the pseudogene TRBV3-2) to TRBJ2-7; D gene ambiguous. From germline, CDR1 is LGHDT and CDR2 YNNKEL (reference sequence). Trimming left V 4 bases short and J 3 bases short, with 7 bases between. The CDR3 has 12 residues. The CDR3 sequence: CASSLSGYEQYF. The CDR3 DNA follows: TGTGCCAGCAGCCTCTCAGGCTACGAGCAGTACTTC.

V usage is TRBV13 and J usage is TRBJ2-1, with 7 bases aligning to TRBD1. The CDR3 is 15 residues long. The trim removed 5 bases at V and 0 bases at J, leaving 4 bases unmatched. Looked up from germline, CDR1 is PRHDT and CDR2 is FYEKMQ (reference sequence). The CDR3 protein is CASSPTGNSYNEQFF. CDR3 nucleotides: TGTGCCAGCAGCCCGACAGGGAACTCCTACAATGAGCAGTTCTTC.

This clone showed up just once. This sequence joins TRBV24-1 and TRBJ2-5, with D perhaps matching TRBD1 (6 bases). CDR3 size: 16 residues. The germline CDR1 and CDR2 sequences are KGHDR and SFDVKD. The V end lost 2 bases, the J end lost 4 bases, and 16 bases lay between the germline ends. The CDR3 spells CATSDWDTKGGETQYF. In DNA, the CDR3 is TGTGCCACCAGTGATTGGGACACAAAAGGGGGAGAGACCCAGTACTTC.

The rearrangement joins TRBV6-1 to TRBJ2-7, with 8 bases that match TRBD2. The CDR3 contains 17 residues. Germline trimming cut 4 bases from V and 1 base from J; bases unmatched to any gene: 12. Germline values: CDR1 MNHNS, CDR2 SASEGT. This CDR3 reads CASSGEGSGAFSYEQYF. The CDR3 region has the DNA TGTGCCAGCAGTGGTGAGGGTAGCGGGGCCTTTTCCTACGAGCAGTACTTC.

The genes are TRBV2 and TRBJ2-3; a possible D gene is TRBD2 (5 bases). CDR1 is SNHLY and CDR2 is FYNNEI in the germline V gene. CDR3 length: 14 residues. The V end was cut by 5 bases, the J end by 5 bases, with 14 bases between. The chain's CDR3 is CASSPEDLGDTQYF. The CDR3 DNA sequence: TGTGCCAGCAGTCCGGAGGACTTGGGAGATACGCAGTATTTT.

This clone has more than one count but fewer than ten. The same CDR3 also results from other DNA sequences found in this sample. The V gene is TRBV27, the J gene TRBJ2-3, with TRBD1 matching over 10 bases. The CDR3 spans 16 residues. V lost 2 bases to trimming and J lost 3 bases; unmatched junction nucleotides: 5. Germline lookup yields CDR1 MNHEY and CDR2 SMNVEV (reference sequence). In DNA, the CDR3 is TGTGCCAGCAGTTTAAAGACAGGGGGCATAACAGATACGCAGTATTTT. It is translated as CASSLKTGGITDTQYF.

The chain recombines TRBV2 with TRBJ1-2; no firm D call. Germline V gives CDR1 SNHLY, CDR2 FYNNEI. This CDR3 has 13 residues. The V end was cut by 4 bases, the J end by 0 bases, with 6 bases between. CDR3 nucleotides: TGTGCCAGCAGTGCCCAGGCTAACTATGGCTACACCTTC. Protein: CASSAQANYGYTF.